This is a list of T cell receptor beta chains from one sample in a study of blood T cell repertoires in COVID-19. TCRdb keeps only in-frame clones here, not all; method: immunoSEQ multiplex PCR. Here the sample spans roughly 230,000 clones, 84% being singletons. The sample taken for sequencing was PBMCs or T cells enriched from blood (not recorded which). These receptors all stem from a man aged 50-60 years who had recovered from COVID-19. The CDR3 runs from the conserved cysteine through the conserved F or W. The order of the fields is J gene, clone size, D gene, V gene, CDR3 protein, CDR3 DNA. A D gene is named only where the DNA matches it firmly. Rows may omit the clone size; those that give it use once, few, many or a size class.

>TRBJ2-1|.|TRBD2|TRBV30
CAWRSGAYNEQFF
TGTGCCTGGCGTAGCGGGGCTTACAATGAGCAGTTCTTC
>TRBJ2-4|once|TRBD1|TRBV6-6
CASSPRDRGLAKNIQYF
TGTGCCAGCAGTCCCCGGGACAGGGGCCTAGCCAAAAACATTCAGTACTTC
>TRBJ1-2|.|TRBD1|TRBV5-1
CASSFGQGYGYTF
TGCGCCAGCAGCTTCGGACAGGGGTATGGCTACACCTTC
>TRBJ1-1|.|.|TRBV2
CASSGQAMGAFF
TGTGCCAGCAGTGGACAGGCAATGGGCGCTTTCTTT
>TRBJ1-2|.|TRBD1|TRBV18
CASSTGDRRDRINYGYTF
TGTGCCAGCTCGACCGGGGATAGGAGGGACAGGATTAACTATGGCTACACCTTC
>TRBJ1-2|.|TRBD1|TRBV29-1
CSVDGRQGENYGYTF
TGCAGCGTTGACGGTCGACAGGGGGAGAACTATGGCTACACCTTC
>TRBJ1-2|.|TRBD1|TRBV14
CASSGTGGYGYTF
TGTGCCAGCAGTGGGACAGGGGGCTATGGCTACACCTTC
>TRBJ1-1|once|.|TRBV28
CASSTDWLSAAGPEAFF
TGTGCCAGCAGTACCGATTGGTTGTCAGCGGCCGGCCCTGAAGCTTTCTTT
>TRBJ1-3|.|.|TRBV9
CASSPGTSGNTIYF
TGTGCCAGCAGCCCGGGGACATCTGGAAACACCATATATTTT
>TRBJ1-1|.|.|TRBV11-1
CASSIWTGTEAFF
TGTGCCAGCAGCATTTGGACTGGAACCGAAGCTTTCTTT
>TRBJ1-2|.|.|TRBV7-9
CASSLGWRGGYGYTF
TGTGCCAGCAGCTTGGGTTGGAGGGGAGGCTATGGCTACACCTTC
>TRBJ2-3|.|.|TRBV9
CASSVRDADTQYF
TGTGCCAGCAGCGTTCGGGATGCAGATACGCAGTATTTT
>TRBJ1-1|.|TRBD1|TRBV30
CACPRGTGGMSTNTEAFF
TGTGCCTGCCCCCGCGGGACAGGGGGTATGTCCACGAACACTGAAGCTTTCTTT
>TRBJ1-2|.|.|TRBV3-1/TRBV3-2
CASSPRHELKVWGRTREGYTF
TGTGCCAGCAGCCCTCGCCACGAATTGAAGGTTTGGGGCAGGACGCGGGAGGGCTACACCTTC
>TRBJ2-3|.|.|TRBV6-2/TRBV6-3
CASSTGMSTDTQYF
TGTGCCAGCAGTACAGGGATGAGCACAGATACGCAGTATTTT
>TRBJ1-2|.|.|TRBV18
CASSQGRGYGYTF
TGTGCCAGCTCACAGGGAAGGGGCTATGGCTACACCTTC